This T cell receptor beta chain stems from a study of blood T cells in healthy people across ages. Regarding the study as a whole: Unsorted PBMCs ruled out conclusive naive versus antigen-experienced comparison. It was held that diversity estimates obtained from one million T cells represented underestimates.

Sample-barcoded 5' priming and a J-beta primer mix drove a second PCR of roughly 6 to 12 cycles. Every individual sample yielded 3 million or more paired-end reads (each containing CDR3). Each CDR3 protein gets one entry after TCRdb re-called the 5' RACE reads with MiXCR. The sample lists some 1.6 million distinct CDR3 sequences; roughly a third were seen once. Losses at the gene ends were 3 bases for V and 4 bases for J; bases not matched to a gene: 4. Germline values: CDR1 SGDLS, CDR2 YYNGEE. The CDR3 spans 16 residues. Details on this clonotype: Antigen specificity is unknown.

Sequenced sample: blood. The gene calls are TRBV9 and TRBJ2-1; TRBD2 matches 13 bases. The receptor was derived from a woman in her thirties in good health. CDR3 nucleotide sequence: TGTGCCAGCAGCGCTAGGGGACTAGCGGGATACAATGAGCAGTTCTTC. Translation gives CASSARGLAGYNEQFF. Full variable domain (outside the CDR3, taken from reference TRBV9 and TRBJ2-1): DSGVTQTPKHLITATGQRVTLRCSPRSGDLSVYWYQQSLDQGLQFLIQYYNGEERAKGNILERFSAQQFPDLHSELNLSSLELGDSALYFCASSARGLAGYNEQFFGPGTRLTVL.